Here is one T cell receptor beta chain with its context. What it recognizes is unknown. The CDR3 is 12 amino acids. V dropped 5 bases and J dropped 10 bases, with 12 bases sitting between them. Germline CDR1 SGHTA, CDR2 FQGNSA. Using its own MiXCR run on the 5' RACE reads, TCRdb lists one record per CDR3 protein. Of roughly 720,000 distinct CDR3 sequences in the sample, 15% to 20% were seen once. This record comes from a study of identical twins. Notes on the study in general: For monozygotic twins, models underestimated out-of-frame TCR alpha sharing.

This sample also belongs to another study, concerning T cells expressing NK-cell markers. As reported in that work: Out of eight donors sequenced, seven tested HCMV-seropositive and the remaining one seronegative. The leading position in the CD3+CD56-NKG2C+ fraction of a handful of donors also went to these clonotypes.

Sequenced material: PBMCs. J is TRBJ2-1 and V is TRBV7-2; D is ambiguous. The sequence was obtained from a woman aged 18-29 years in good health. For the CDR3, the DNA is TGTGCCAGCAGCGCCTCCGCCGGGGAGCAGTTCTTC. It encodes CASSASAGEQFF.